This TCR beta chain was retrieved from a study of technical replicates of blood from a few donors. The method was immunoSEQ multiplex PCR; TCRdb's version includes in-frame clones alone and lacks a portion of them. The data contain about 71,000 clones, roughly 92% of them seen just once; the ten biggest clones take up around 0.37%. Only one count was recorded for this clone. This CDR3 spans 11 amino acids. V shed 0 bases and J shed 10 bases, with 7 bases lying between them. The V gene's germline CDR1 is GTSNPN and CDR2 SVGIG (reference sequence). This clonotype was obtained from a human donor in good health. The chain links TRBV30 to TRBJ2-1; D is ambiguous. The sequenced sample was T cells isolated from PBMCs. CDR3 loop: CAWSVTLEQFF. The CDR3 bases are TGTGCCTGGAGTGTAACATTGGAGCAGTTCTTC.